The 18 T cell receptor beta chains below were found in one sample sequenced in a study of cytomegalovirus exposure and HLA in healthy donors. PCR involved 60 Vbeta and 13 Jbeta primers. Assay: immunoSEQ multiplex PCR; the TCRdb copy retains only in-frame clones and omits some. The sample includes 65,000 to 85,000 clones, more than 55% of them seen just once. Input material: PBMCs. The receptors stem from a man aged 55 to 70 in good health and CMV-seropositive.

The chain links TRBV5-1 to TRBJ2-7, with D perhaps matching TRBD1 (6 bases). Trimming removed 4 bases from V and 3 bases from J, with 14 bases in between. The V gene's germline CDR1 is SGHRS and CDR2 YFSETQ. The CDR3 is made up of 14 amino acids. CDR3 bases: TGCGCCAGCAGCCCACGACAGGCCAGCTACGAGCAGTACTTC. Translating gives CASSPRQASYEQYF.

The chain employs TRBV4-1 and TRBJ1-3; no reliable D call. Trimming stripped 1 base from V and 0 bases from J, with 7 bases between. Germline V gives CDR1 MGHRA, CDR2 YSYEKL. The CDR3 has 15 residues. CDR3 sequence: CASSQVQSSGNTIYF. Written as DNA, the CDR3 is TGCGCCAGCAGCCAAGTACAGTCCTCTGGAAACACCATATATTTT.

This chain links TRBV5-1 with TRBJ1-2; no reliable D call. The CDR3 sequence is 14 residues long. In germline, CDR1 is SGHRS, CDR2 YFSETQ. The V and J ends lost 1 base and 6 bases respectively, with 13 bases between them. The CDR3 coding sequence is TGCGCCAGCAGCTTGTCAAGCGACGAGAATGGCTACACCTTC. It is translated as CASSLSSDENGYTF.

The V gene is TRBV7-6, the J gene TRBJ2-7, with a tentative D call TRBD1 (6 bases). V was clipped by 0 bases and J by 4 bases, with 10 bases between them. The germline V gene encodes CDR1 SGHVS and CDR2 FNYEAQ. This CDR3 is built from 14 residues. CDR3 nucleotides: TGTGCCAGCAGCTTAGCCAGGGGAAAATACGAGCAGTACTTC. This encodes CASSLARGKYEQYF. The variable domain in full, completed from reference TRBV7-6 and TRBJ2-7, reads GAGVSQSPRYKVTKRGQDVALRCDPISGHVSLYWYRQALGQGPEFLTYFNYEAQQDKSGLPNDRFSAERPEGSISTLTIQRTEQRDSAMYRCASSLARGKYEQYFGPGTRLTVT.

The chain links TRBV6-4 to TRBJ1-2, with a possible D match to TRBD1 (6 bases). CDR1 is MRHNA and CDR2 is SNTAGT in the germline V gene. The CDR3 extends over 15 amino acids. The ends were cut back, 3 bases at V and 8 bases at J, with 19 bases in the middle. In DNA form, the CDR3 reads TGTGCCAGCAGTGAGGGTGGGTCCCGCACAGGGGGCTACACCTTC. This encodes CASSEGGSRTGGYTF.

The rearrangement uses TRBV4-1 and TRBJ2-1, with a tentative D call TRBD1 (6 bases). V was trimmed by 9 bases and J by 0 bases, leaving 12 bases between them. Germline V gives CDR1 MGHRA, CDR2 YSYEKL. CDR3 length: 14 amino acids. The CDR3 reads CASGQFSSYNEQFF. The CDR3 DNA is TGCGCCAGTGGACAGTTTAGCTCCTACAATGAGCAGTTCTTC.

The V call is TRBV7-2, the J call TRBJ2-5; D gene ambiguous. The germline CDR1 and CDR2 sequences are SGHTA and FQGNSA. The CDR3 loop spans 13 amino acids. V lost 1 base to trimming and J lost 4 bases, with 7 bases between them. Here the CDR3 reads CASSLVTGETQYF. For the CDR3, the DNA is TGTGCCAGCAGCTTAGTTACGGGAGAGACCCAGTACTTC.

This chain joins TRBV6-1 and TRBJ2-7; 12 bases match TRBD2. The germline CDR1 and CDR2 sequences are MNHNS and SASEGT. J was trimmed by 0 bases and V by 6 bases; bases with no gene match: 6. The CDR3 loop spans 16 amino acids. The CDR3 region is CASRELAGGPSYEQYF. As DNA, the CDR3 is TGTGCCAGCAGAGAACTAGCGGGGGGACCCTCCTACGAGCAGTACTTC.

The chain carries TRBV7-9 and TRBJ2-5, with 7 bases fitting TRBD2. Per the germline V gene, CDR1 is SEHNR and CDR2 is FQNEAQ (reference sequence). This CDR3 spans 15 amino acids. The V gene end was trimmed by 1 base and the J gene end by 5 bases; junction bases not matched to a gene: 7. DNA of the CDR3: TGTGCCAGCAGCTTAGTTTCCAGCGGGGTGGAGACCCAGTACTTC. Its protein product is CASSLVSSGVETQYF. Drawing the rest from reference TRBV7-9 and TRBJ2-5, the complete variable domain is DTGVSQNPRHKITKRGQNVTFRCDPISEHNRLYWYRQTLGQGPEFLTYFQNEAQLEKSRLLSDRFSAERPKGSFSTLEIQRTEQGDSAMYLCASSLVSSGVETQYFGPGTRLLVL.

V usage is TRBV25-1 and J usage is TRBJ1-1; D is unclear. The CDR3 has 12 residues. V was clipped by 1 base and J by 11 bases, with 11 bases between them. Germline V gene sequence: CDR1 MGHDK, CDR2 SYGVNS. In DNA form, the CDR3 reads TGTGCCAGCAGTGAATCGCGGGCACCGGCTTTCTTT. Residues: CASSESRAPAFF.

The genes are TRBV7-2 and TRBJ1-2; 11 bases agree with TRBD1. CDR1 is SGHTA, CDR2 FQGNSA, per germline. Trimming cost V 0 bases and J 9 bases; bases outside gene matches: 9. CDR3 size: 16 residues. In nucleotides, the CDR3 is TGTGCCAGCAGCTTAGCAGGGTCGGACAGGGGGCTCCGCTACACCTTC. It encodes CASSLAGSDRGLRYTF.

The genes are TRBV28 and TRBJ2-5, with a possible D match to TRBD2 (5 bases). Deletions cut 2 bases from V and 7 bases from J, with 11 bases between. Germline V gene sequence: CDR1 MDHEN, CDR2 SYDVKM. The CDR3 spans 13 residues. The CDR3 bases are TGTGCCAGCAGTTTAGAGGGAGAGAGGACCCAGTACTTC. It is translated as CASSLEGERTQYF.

The count of this clone is one. The J gene is TRBJ2-3, the V gene TRBV5-4; D possibly corresponds to TRBD2 (5 bases). With 4 bases removed from V and 11 bases from J, the gap between germline ends came to 14 bases. The germline V gene has CDR1 SGHNT and CDR2 YYREEE (reference sequence). The CDR3 is 12 residues long. The CDR3: CASSGPGLGQYF. The CDR3 coding sequence is TGTGCCAGCAGCGGGCCGGGGTTGGGGCAGTATTTT.

This chain connects TRBV5-5 to TRBJ1-2, with 7 bases fitting TRBD1. CDR1 is SGHKS and CDR2 is YYEKEE in the germline V gene (reference sequence). The CDR3 spans 16 residues. Losses at the gene ends were 0 bases for V and 5 bases for J; bases not matched to a gene: 10. The chain's CDR3 is CASSLDPGQAWYGYTF. For the CDR3, the DNA is TGTGCCAGCAGCTTGGACCCCGGACAGGCGTGGTATGGCTACACCTTC.

The chain recombines TRBV6-6 with TRBJ1-5; the match to TRBD1 covers 7 bases. The CDR3 totals 14 residues. V shed 6 bases and J 4 bases; nucleotides not matched to a gene: 6. Germline CDR1 MNHNY, CDR2 SVGAGI (reference sequence). CDR3: CASSTQGLNQPQHF. CDR3 sequence (DNA): TGTGCCAGCAGCACACAGGGGTTAAATCAGCCCCAGCATTTT.

The rearrangement links TRBV6-1 to TRBJ2-3, with D tentatively TRBD1 (7 bases). The V and J ends lost 6 bases and 2 bases respectively, with 15 bases between them. CDR3 length: 15 amino acids. Germline V gives CDR1 MNHNS, CDR2 SASEGT. CDR3 DNA: TGTGCCAGCAGCGGTTCAGGGGGGATCACAGATACGCAGTATTTT. It specifies CASSGSGGITDTQYF.

V is TRBV6-5 and J is TRBJ1-1; D ambiguous. Per the germline V gene, CDR1 is MNHEY and CDR2 is SVGAGI. Deletions cut 2 bases from V and 1 base from J, with 14 bases between. This CDR3 contains 16 residues. CDR3 in amino acids: CASSYTRAAGNTEAFF. The DNA of the CDR3 is TGTGCCAGCAGTTACACCCGGGCGGCGGGGAACACTGAAGCTTTCTTT.

Only one count was recorded for this clone. The rearrangement joins TRBV5-1 to TRBJ2-1, with 12 bases lining up with TRBD2. Germline CDR1 reads SGHRS; CDR2 reads YFSETQ. Germline trimming cut 6 bases from V and 10 bases from J; bases unmatched to any gene: 8. The CDR3 runs to 14 residues. The CDR3 DNA sequence: TGCGCCAGCACCAAGACTAGCGGGAGCCACGAGCAGTTCTTC. Its protein product is CASTKTSGSHEQFF.